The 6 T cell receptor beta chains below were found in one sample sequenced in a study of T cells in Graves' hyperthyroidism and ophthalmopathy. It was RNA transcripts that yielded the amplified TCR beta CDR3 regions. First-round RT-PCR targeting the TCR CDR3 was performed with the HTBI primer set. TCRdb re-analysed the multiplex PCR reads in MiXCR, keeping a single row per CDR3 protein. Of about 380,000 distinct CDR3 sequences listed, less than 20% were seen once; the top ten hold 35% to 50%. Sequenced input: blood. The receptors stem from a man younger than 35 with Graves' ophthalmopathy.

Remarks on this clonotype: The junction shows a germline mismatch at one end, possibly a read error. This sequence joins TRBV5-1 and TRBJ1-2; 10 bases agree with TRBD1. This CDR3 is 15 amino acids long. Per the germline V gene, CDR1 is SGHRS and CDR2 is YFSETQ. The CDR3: CASSYGTGAAYGYTF. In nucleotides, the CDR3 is TGTGCCAGCAGCTACGGGACAGGGGCGGCCTATGGCTACACCTTC.

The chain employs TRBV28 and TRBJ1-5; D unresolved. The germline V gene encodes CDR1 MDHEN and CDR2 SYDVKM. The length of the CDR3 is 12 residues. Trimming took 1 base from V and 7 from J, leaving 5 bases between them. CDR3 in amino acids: CASSLFVQPQHF. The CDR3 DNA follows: TGTGCCAGCAGTTTATTCGTGCAGCCCCAGCATTTT.

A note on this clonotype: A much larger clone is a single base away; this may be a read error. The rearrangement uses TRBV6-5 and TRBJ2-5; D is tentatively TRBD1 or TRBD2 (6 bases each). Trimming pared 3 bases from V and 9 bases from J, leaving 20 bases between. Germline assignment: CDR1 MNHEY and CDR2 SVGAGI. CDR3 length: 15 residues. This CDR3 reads CASSYGRGQYRAQYF. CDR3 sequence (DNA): TGTGCCAGCAGTTATGGACGGGGGCAGTACCGGGCCCAGTACTTC.

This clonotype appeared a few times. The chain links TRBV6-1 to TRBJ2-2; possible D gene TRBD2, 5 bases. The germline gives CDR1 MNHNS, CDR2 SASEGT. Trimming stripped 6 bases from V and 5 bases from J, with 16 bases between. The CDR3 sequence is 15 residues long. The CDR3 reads CASSHGVLGTGELFF. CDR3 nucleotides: TGTGCCAGCAGCCACGGGGTCCTCGGGACCGGGGAGCTGTTTTTT.

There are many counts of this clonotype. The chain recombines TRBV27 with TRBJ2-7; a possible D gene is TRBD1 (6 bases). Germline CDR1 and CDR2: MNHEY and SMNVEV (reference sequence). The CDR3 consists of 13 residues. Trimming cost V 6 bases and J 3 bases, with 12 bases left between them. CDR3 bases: TGTGCCAGCAGCCCCGGACAGCTCTACGAGCAGTACTTC. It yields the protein CASSPGQLYEQYF.

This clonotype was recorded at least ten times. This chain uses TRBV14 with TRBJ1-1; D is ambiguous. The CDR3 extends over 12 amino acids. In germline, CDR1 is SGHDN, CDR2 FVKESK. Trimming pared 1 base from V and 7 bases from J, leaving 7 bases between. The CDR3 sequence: CASSQGSYEAFF. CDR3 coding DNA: TGTGCCAGCAGCCAAGGCAGCTATGAAGCTTTCTTT.